Given below is one TCR beta chain in context. PCR primers comprised 60 Vbeta and 13 Jbeta primers. Clones were sequenced by immunoSEQ multiplex PCR, and TCRdb holds only the in-frame ones, with some missing. This sample carries some 91,000 clones, approximately 86% of them seen once, and the ten largest clones take 8.5% to 10%. This CDR3 has 14 amino acids. Germline CDR1 reads MNHNS; CDR2 reads SASEGT. V lost 8 bases and J 5 bases, leaving 19 bases between the germline ends. The sample comes from a study of cytomegalovirus exposure and HLA in healthy donors. This chain uses TRBV6-1 with TRBJ2-7; the D gene is possibly TRBD1 (5 bases). Specimen: PBMCs. The receptor was isolated from a man aged 25-45 years in good health and CMV-seropositive. CDR3 residues: CASYRAGQGDEQYF. The CDR3 nucleotides are TGTGCCAGCTATCGGGCCGGGCAAGGGGACGAGCAGTACTTC.